This T cell receptor (beta chain) was retrieved from a study of shared clonotypes between healthy human individuals. Note on this clone: In the same sample, other DNA sequences code for this CDR3.

Germline V gene lookup returns CDR1 SNHLY and CDR2 FYNNEI. V was clipped by 8 bases and J by 4 bases; unmatched bases: 3. The CDR3 is made up of 13 amino acids. Generated by immunoSEQ multiplex PCR, the TCRdb table keeps only in-frame clones and is missing some. The sample consists of around 1.4 million clones, 98% of them appearing once. Sequencing input: naive CD4+ T cells sorted from blood. The subset is: CD45RA+ positively selected. The rearrangement joins TRBV2 to TRBJ1-1; the match to TRBD1 covers 11 bases. The clonotype originates from a man aged 30 to 45 in good health. Here the CDR3 DNA reads TGTGCCAGCTCGGGACAGGGGGGCACTGAAGCTTTCTTT. Amino acid sequence: CASSGQGGTEAFF.